The TCR beta chain under discussion was sequenced for a study of radiation and T cells in renal cell carcinoma. Study-wide results and caveats: From baseline, blood top tumor clonotypes peaked at 2 weeks post-radiation.

Specified time point: baseline pretreatment blood. The treatment was: 15 Gy SBRT to primary tumor, nephrectomy 4 weeks later. The patient's renal cell carcinoma had clear cell pathology. This clone was counted a single time. Its antigen is unknown. Some clones are missing from TCRdb's copy, which holds only in-frame ones; the method was immunoSEQ multiplex PCR. Of about 150,000 clones in the sample, more than 70% were seen once. The V end was cut by 8 bases, the J end by 2 bases, with 16 bases between. Per germline, CDR1 LNHNV and CDR2 YYDKDF (reference sequence). The CDR3 covers 15 residues. The source of this sequence is a woman between 50 and 59 years old with renal cell carcinoma. This specimen consisted of blood, obtained from a patient whose treatment included radiotherapy and nephrectomy. V usage is TRBV15 and J usage is TRBJ1-5; maybe TRBD1 (5 bases). CDR3 DNA: TGTGCCACCGCAATAAAGACAGCCGGCAATCAGCCCCAGCATTTT. Translation: CATAIKTAGNQPQHF.